The clone carrying this T cell receptor beta chain was counted a single time. Treatment indicated: preoperative locoregional IRX-2 cytokine immunotherapy. These data are taken from a study of preoperative IRX-2 immunotherapy in early breast cancer. Profiling relied on immunoSEQ multiplex PCR, and the TCRdb table lists in-frame clones only, not all of them. The sample contains under 30,000 clones, roughly 90% of which appear only once. The CDR3 consists of 13 residues. Trimming removed 3 bases at V and 9 bases at J, with 15 bases between. Germline CDR1 and CDR2: SQVTM and ANQGSEA. This rearrangement joins TRBV29-1 to TRBJ2-1; D is unresolved. The clonotype comes from a human donor with breast cancer. The sequences come from tumor tissue, collected after IRX-2 immunotherapy. CDR3 nucleotide sequence: TGCAGCGTTGACTACGCCTCCAACTCTGAGCAGTTCTTC. It codes for CSVDYASNSEQFF.